The next 27 T cell receptor beta chains were all read from a single sample in a study of T cells expressing NK-cell markers. Reanalyzing the 5' RACE reads, TCRdb keeps one entry per CDR3 protein, without DNA. The table for this sample gives fewer than 300,000 distinct CDR3 sequences. The source material was blood T cells: a sorted CD56 or NKG2C T cell subset, CD4+ or CD8+ T cells, or bulk PBMC T cells (not recorded which). These receptors all come from a woman aged 18-70 years in good health.

The rearrangement joins TRBV12-3 or TRBV12-4 to TRBJ2-5; TCRdb calls TRBD1, which cannot be checked without DNA. This CDR3 is 15 amino acids long. The CDR3 sequence: CASSYPTGVPETQYF.

The chain uses TRBV7-6 and TRBJ2-1; there is no DNA to check the TCRdb D call of TRBD1. From germline, CDR1 is SGHVS and CDR2 FNYEAQ. The CDR3 contains 17 residues. CDR3 sequence reads: CASSLAGAATTYNEQFF.

CDR3 region: CAIGTGDMSTEAFF. This sequence joins TRBV10-3 and TRBJ1-1; TCRdb's D gene call, TRBD1, goes unchecked for lack of DNA. Per germline, CDR1 ENHRY and CDR2 SYGVKD. There are 14 residues in the CDR3.

The rearrangement links TRBV6-1 to TRBJ2-2; the TCRdb call, TRBD2, lacks DNA for checking. There are 16 residues in the CDR3. Germline values: CDR1 MNHNS, CDR2 SASEGT. CDR3: CASSLRLAGDTGELFF.

This rearrangement joins TRBV12-3 or TRBV12-4 to TRBJ2-1; TCRdb indicates TRBD1, and absent DNA this call remains unverified. This CDR3 spans 14 amino acids. CDR3 amino acids: CASTPTGRVDEQFF.

This chain uses TRBV3-1 with TRBJ2-5; there is no DNA to check the TCRdb D call of TRBD1. The CDR3 runs 14 residues. Germline loops: CDR1 LGHDT, CDR2 YNNKEL (reference sequence). The chain's CDR3 is CASSLLGGLETQYF.

This sequence joins TRBV20-1 and TRBJ2-1; TCRdb outputs TRBD2, but without DNA this stays unchecked. The CDR3 totals 15 residues. Germline CDR1 is DFQATT and CDR2 is SNEGSKA (reference sequence). This chain's CDR3 is CSAPPGTRFHNEQFF.

V usage is TRBV5-5 and J usage is TRBJ2-2; TCRdb designates TRBD2, a call that cannot be tested without DNA. CDR3 size: 16 residues. Germline lookup yields CDR1 SGHKS and CDR2 YYEKEE (reference sequence). The CDR3 loop is CASSPLSDLFTGELFF.

V usage is TRBV7-2 and J usage is TRBJ2-3; TCRdb selects TRBD2, and the lack of DNA leaves this call unchecked. Germline CDR1 and CDR2: SGHTA and FQGNSA. CDR3 size: 16 residues. The CDR3 loop is CASSPRLTGNTDTQYF.

The chain is built from TRBV28 and TRBJ2-1; TCRdb indicates TRBD2, and absent DNA this call remains unverified. Germline V CDR1 and CDR2: MDHEN, SYDVKM. This CDR3 region has 14 residues. CDR3 residues: CASSFQPFVNEQFF.

J is TRBJ2-3 and V is TRBV7-8; TCRdb's D call, TRBD2, is unchecked because there is no DNA. Germline values: CDR1 SGHVS, CDR2 FQNEAQ. The CDR3 sequence is 15 residues long. CDR3 loop: CASSQASGGEDTQYF.

The V gene is TRBV5-4, the J gene TRBJ1-4. The CDR3 is made up of 13 amino acids. Germline V lookup: CDR1 SGHNT, CDR2 YYREEE (reference sequence). CDR3 sequence: CASSSDLNEKLFF.

The chain is built from TRBV6-5 and TRBJ1-6. CDR3 size: 14 residues. Germline assignment: CDR1 MNHEY and CDR2 SVGAGI. This chain's CDR3 is CASSYRAYGGDLHF.

The chain employs TRBV12-3 or TRBV12-4 and TRBJ2-3; absent DNA, TCRdb's TRBD2 call cannot be checked. The CDR3 length is 17 residues. CDR3 protein: CASSNPLAGGRTDTQYF.

This chain uses TRBV4-3 with TRBJ1-6. This CDR3 region has 12 residues. From germline, CDR1 is LGHNA and CDR2 YSLEER. The CDR3 here is CASSHIPGPLHF.

The rearrangement joins TRBV20-1 to TRBJ1-1; TCRdb names TRBD1, which stays unverified in the absence of DNA. There are 13 residues in the CDR3. CDR1 DFQATT and CDR2 SNEGSKA come from the germline V gene (reference sequence). This CDR3 is CSAGDRVGTEAFF.

V is TRBV5-5 and J is TRBJ1-5. Germline V gene data show CDR1 as SGHKS and CDR2 as YYEKEE (reference sequence). This CDR3 comprises 16 residues. Here the CDR3 reads CASSRALGGGNQPQHF.

This sequence joins TRBV20-1 and TRBJ1-3. Germline V CDR1 and CDR2: DFQATT, SNEGSKA (reference sequence). The CDR3 totals 15 residues. This CDR3 reads CSARADASSGNTIYF.

The chain joins TRBV20-1 to TRBJ2-5; TCRdb proposes TRBD2, but this gene call is untestable without DNA. Germline V gene sequence: CDR1 DFQATT, CDR2 SNEGSKA (reference sequence). The CDR3 totals 13 residues. CDR3 residues: CSAGLAIGQTQYF.

The chain links TRBV5-1 to TRBJ2-7; TCRdb's assignment of TRBD2 cannot be checked, as there is no DNA. The CDR3 runs to 14 residues. The germline CDR1 and CDR2 sequences are SGHRS and YFSETQ. The CDR3 loop reads CASSSLGGGNEQYF. Full variable domain (outside the CDR3, taken from reference TRBV5-1 and TRBJ2-7): KAGVTQTPRYLIKTRGQQVTLSCSPISGHRSVSWYQQTPGQGLQFLFEYFSETQRNKGNFPGRFSGRQFSNSRSEMNVSTLELGDSALYLCASSSLGGGNEQYFGPGTRLTVT.

The chain is built from TRBV20-1 and TRBJ2-3; the D call of TRBD1 rests on TCRdb alone, since no DNA is present to check it. The CDR3 length is 16 residues. The germline V gene encodes CDR1 DFQATT and CDR2 SNEGSKA (reference sequence). Here the CDR3 reads CSTSGVAGRPTDTQYF.

This chain links TRBV7-3 with TRBJ2-5; checking the TCRdb D call of TRBD1 is not possible without DNA. The CDR3 extends over 16 amino acids. The germline V gene has CDR1 SGHTA and CDR2 FQGTGA. CDR3 sequence: CASSSNPGGYQETQYF.

This chain uses TRBV24-1 with TRBJ1-5; the D gene TCRdb calls, TRBD1, cannot be checked with no DNA. Germline V CDR1 and CDR2: KGHDR, SFDVKD. The CDR3 totals 15 residues. CDR3: CATSDPVGDNQPQHF.

The rearrangement joins TRBV7-9 to TRBJ1-2; TCRdb reports TRBD1, a call that lacks DNA to check it against. The CDR3 totals 15 residues. Germline CDR1 is SEHNR and CDR2 is FQNEAQ (reference sequence). CDR3 residues: CASSFGQGASYGYTF.

V gene TRBV5-5 combines with J gene TRBJ1-2. This CDR3 contains 13 residues. Germline V lookup: CDR1 SGHKS, CDR2 YYEKEE (reference sequence). The chain's CDR3 is CASSLGRGYGYTF. Full variable domain (remainder filled in from reference TRBV5-5 and TRBJ1-2): DAGVTQSPTHLIKTRGQQVTLRCSPISGHKSVSWYQQVLGQGPQFIFQYYEKEERGRGNFPDRFSARQFPNYSSELNVNALLLGDSALYLCASSLGRGYGYTFGSGTRLTVV.

The genes are TRBV12-3 or TRBV12-4 and TRBJ1-5. CDR3 length: 13 residues. The CDR3 loop reads CASRNNFNQPQHF.

This sequence joins TRBV5-1 and TRBJ2-2; TCRdb gives TRBD2 as the D gene, but with no DNA this cannot be confirmed. The CDR3 is 13 residues long. Germline CDR1 SGHRS, CDR2 YFSETQ. CDR3 amino acids: CASSSGLPGELFF.